Listed here is a single T cell receptor beta chain. CDR1 and CDR2 (germline): KGHSH, LQKENI. The ends were cut back, 1 base at V and 2 bases at J, with 21 bases in the middle. The CDR3 contains 19 residues. Noted treatment: some 20 received Ad26.COV2.S at low or high dose, single or two shots; roughly 5 received placebo; per-sample allocation not given. Each sample was drawn 63 days after the first injection (of vaccine or placebo). These data are taken from a study of Ad26.COV2.S vaccination and SARS-CoV-2 variants. Assay used: immunoSEQ multiplex PCR; TCRdb lists only in-frame clones, some missing. This sample has some 250,000 clones, with around 89% found just once.

The V and J genes are TRBV18 and TRBJ2-1, with D perhaps matching TRBD2 (7 bases). The sample was peripheral blood, taken in a trial of Ad26.COV2.S vaccine versus placebo. The origin of this receptor is a person aged 18-60 years who received the Ad26.COV2.S COVID-19 vaccine or a placebo. The CDR3 protein is CASSPLPLWSGTTYNEQFF. The CDR3 DNA follows: TGTGCCAGCTCACCACTCCCCCTCTGGAGCGGGACAACCTACAATGAGCAGTTCTTC.